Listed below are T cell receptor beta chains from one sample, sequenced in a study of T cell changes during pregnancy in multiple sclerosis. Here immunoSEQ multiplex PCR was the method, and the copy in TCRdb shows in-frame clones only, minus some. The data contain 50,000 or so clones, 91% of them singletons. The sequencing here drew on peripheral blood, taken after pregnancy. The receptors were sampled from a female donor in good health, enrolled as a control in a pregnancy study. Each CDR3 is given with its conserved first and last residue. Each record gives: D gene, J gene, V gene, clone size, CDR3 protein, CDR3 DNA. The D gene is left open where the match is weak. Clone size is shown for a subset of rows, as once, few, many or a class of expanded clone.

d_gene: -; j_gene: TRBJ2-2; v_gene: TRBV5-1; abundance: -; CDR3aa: CASSLGVGGGNTGELFF; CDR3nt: TGCGCCAGCAGCTTGGGGGTGGGTGGCGGCAACACCGGGGAGCTGTTTTTT
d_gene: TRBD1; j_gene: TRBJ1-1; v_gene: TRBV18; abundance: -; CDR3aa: CASSLQGVKDTEAFF; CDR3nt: TGTGCCAGCTCATTACAGGGGGTGAAGGATACTGAAGCTTTCTTT
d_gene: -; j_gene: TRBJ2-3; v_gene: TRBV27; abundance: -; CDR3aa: CASSSRCF; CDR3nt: TGTGCCAGCAGTTCCAGGTGTTTT
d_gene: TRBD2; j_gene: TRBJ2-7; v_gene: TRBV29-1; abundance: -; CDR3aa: CSVRRVAGGPTYEQYF; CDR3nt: TGCAGCGTTAGGCGGGTAGCGGGAGGGCCTACCTACGAGCAGTACTTC
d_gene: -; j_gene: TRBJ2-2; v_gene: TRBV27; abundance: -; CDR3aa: CASSSPSGELFF; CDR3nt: TGTGCCAGCAGTTCTCCCTCCGGGGAGCTGTTTTTT
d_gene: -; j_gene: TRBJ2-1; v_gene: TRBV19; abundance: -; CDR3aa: CASSISLAEQFF; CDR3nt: TGTGCCAGTAGTATATCCCTAGCGGAGCAGTTCTTC
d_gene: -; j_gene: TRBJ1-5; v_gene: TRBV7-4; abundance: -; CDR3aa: CASSPGFGTGSSNQPQHF; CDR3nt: TGTGCCAGCAGCCCGGGGTTCGGCACAGGGTCTAGCAATCAGCCCCAGCATTTT
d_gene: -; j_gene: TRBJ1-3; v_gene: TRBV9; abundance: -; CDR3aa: CASSASGATGNTIYF; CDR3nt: TGTGCCAGCAGCGCCTCAGGGGCTACTGGAAACACCATATATTTT
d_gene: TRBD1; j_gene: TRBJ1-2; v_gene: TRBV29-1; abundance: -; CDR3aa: CSVDALGQGGNYGYTF; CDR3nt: TGCAGCGTTGACGCCTTAGGACAGGGAGGGAACTATGGCTACACCTTC
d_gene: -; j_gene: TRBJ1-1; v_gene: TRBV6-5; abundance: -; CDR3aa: CASSYSRNTEAFF; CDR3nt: TGTGCCAGCAGTTACTCCAGGAACACTGAAGCTTTCTTT
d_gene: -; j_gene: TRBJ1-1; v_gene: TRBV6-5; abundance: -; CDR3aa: CASSTGDNTEAFF; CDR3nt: TGTGCCAGCAGTACCGGGGATAACACTGAAGCTTTCTTT
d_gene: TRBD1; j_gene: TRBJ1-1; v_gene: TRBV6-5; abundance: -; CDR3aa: CASSYMPQGDTEAFF; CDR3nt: TGTGCCAGCAGTTACATGCCACAGGGGGACACTGAAGCTTTCTTT
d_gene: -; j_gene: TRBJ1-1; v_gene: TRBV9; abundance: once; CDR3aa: CASSVTASMNTEAFF; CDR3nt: TGTGCCAGCAGCGTTACCGCTAGCATGAACACTGAAGCTTTCTTT
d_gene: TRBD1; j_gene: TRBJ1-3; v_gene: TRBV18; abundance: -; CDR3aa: CASSPGQGSGNTIYF; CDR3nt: TGTGCCAGCTCACCAGGACAGGGTTCTGGAAACACCATATATTTT
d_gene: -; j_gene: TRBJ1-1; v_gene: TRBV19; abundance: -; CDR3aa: CASNPESQGTEAFF; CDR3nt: TGTGCCAGTAACCCCGAGAGCCAGGGCACTGAAGCTTTCTTT
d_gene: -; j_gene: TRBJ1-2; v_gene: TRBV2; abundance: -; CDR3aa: CASRENRDGYTF; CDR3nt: TGTGCCAGCAGAGAGAACAGGGATGGCTACACCTTC
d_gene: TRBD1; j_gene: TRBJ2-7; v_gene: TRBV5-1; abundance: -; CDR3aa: CASSPQGADEQYF; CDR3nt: TGCGCCAGCAGCCCCCAGGGGGCGGACGAGCAGTACTTC
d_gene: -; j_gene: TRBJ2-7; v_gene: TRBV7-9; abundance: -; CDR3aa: CASSLDGGPYEQYF; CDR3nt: TGTGCCAGCAGCTTAGACGGGGGGCCTTACGAGCAGTACTTC
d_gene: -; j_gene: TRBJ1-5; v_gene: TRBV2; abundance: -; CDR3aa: CASRSDSDNQPQHF; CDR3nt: TGTGCCAGCAGGTCGGACAGCGACAATCAGCCCCAGCATTTT
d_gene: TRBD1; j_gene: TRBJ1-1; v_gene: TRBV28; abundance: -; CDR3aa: CASSPGRGWTEAFF; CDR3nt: TGTGCCAGCAGTCCTGGCAGGGGGTGGACTGAAGCTTTCTTT
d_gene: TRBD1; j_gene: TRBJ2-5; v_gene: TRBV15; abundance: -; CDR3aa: CATSRERTGDRETQYF; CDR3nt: TGTGCCACCAGCAGAGAGAGGACAGGGGACCGGGAGACCCAGTACTTC
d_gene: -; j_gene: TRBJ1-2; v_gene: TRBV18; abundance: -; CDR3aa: CASSFEEGDGYTF; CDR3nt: TGTGCCAGCTCCTTCGAGGAAGGGGATGGCTACACCTTC
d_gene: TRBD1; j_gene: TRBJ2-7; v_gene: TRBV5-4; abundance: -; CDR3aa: CASSLPGQASYEQYF; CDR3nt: TGTGCCAGCAGCTTACCGGGACAGGCCTCCTACGAGCAGTACTTC
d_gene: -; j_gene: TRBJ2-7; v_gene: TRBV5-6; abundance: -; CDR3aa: CASSLAYEQYF; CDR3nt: TGTGCCAGCAGCTTGGCCTACGAGCAGTACTTC
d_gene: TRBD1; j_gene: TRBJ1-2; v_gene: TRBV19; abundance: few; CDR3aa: CASSPGTGNYGYTF; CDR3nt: TGTGCCAGTTCTCCCGGGACAGGGAACTATGGCTACACCTTC
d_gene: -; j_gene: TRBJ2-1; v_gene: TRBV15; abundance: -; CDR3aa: CATSRARQNQHGSYNEQFF; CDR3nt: TGTGCCACCAGCAGAGCCCGACAGAACCAGCATGGCTCCTACAATGAGCAGTTCTTC
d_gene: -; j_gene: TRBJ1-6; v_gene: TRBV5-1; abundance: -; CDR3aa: CASSWNRVSPLHF; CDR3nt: TGCGCCAGCAGCTGGAACAGGGTTTCACCCCTCCACTTT